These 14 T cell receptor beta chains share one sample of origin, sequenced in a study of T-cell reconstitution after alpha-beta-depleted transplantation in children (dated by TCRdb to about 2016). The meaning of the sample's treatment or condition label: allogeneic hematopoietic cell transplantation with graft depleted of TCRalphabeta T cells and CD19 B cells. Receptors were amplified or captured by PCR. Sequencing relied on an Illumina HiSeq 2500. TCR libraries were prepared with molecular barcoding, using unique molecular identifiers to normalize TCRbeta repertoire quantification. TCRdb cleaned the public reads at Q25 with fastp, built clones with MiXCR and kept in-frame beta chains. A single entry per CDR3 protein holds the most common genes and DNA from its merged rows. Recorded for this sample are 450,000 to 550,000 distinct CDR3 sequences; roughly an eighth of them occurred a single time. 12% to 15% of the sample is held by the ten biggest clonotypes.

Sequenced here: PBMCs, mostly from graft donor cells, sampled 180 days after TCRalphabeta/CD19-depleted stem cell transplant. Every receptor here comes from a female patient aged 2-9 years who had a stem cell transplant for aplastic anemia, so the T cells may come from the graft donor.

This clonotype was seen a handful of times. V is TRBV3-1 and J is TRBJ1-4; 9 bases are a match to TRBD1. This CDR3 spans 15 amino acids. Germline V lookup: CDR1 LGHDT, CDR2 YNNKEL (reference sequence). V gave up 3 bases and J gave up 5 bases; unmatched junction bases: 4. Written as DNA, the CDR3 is TGTGCCAGCAGCCATGTACAGGGGGCAAATGAAAAACTGTTTTTT. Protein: CASSHVQGANEKLFF.

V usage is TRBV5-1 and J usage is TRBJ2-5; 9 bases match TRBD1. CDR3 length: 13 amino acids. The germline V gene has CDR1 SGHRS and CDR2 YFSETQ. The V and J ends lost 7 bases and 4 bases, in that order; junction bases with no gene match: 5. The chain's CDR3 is CASSTGGGETQYF. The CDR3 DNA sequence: TGCGCCAGCTCCACAGGGGGCGGAGAGACCCAGTACTTC.

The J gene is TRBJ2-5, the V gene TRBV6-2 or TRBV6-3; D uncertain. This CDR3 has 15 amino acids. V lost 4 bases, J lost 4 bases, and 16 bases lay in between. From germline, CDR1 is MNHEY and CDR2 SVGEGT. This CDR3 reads CASSSLNRMVETQYF. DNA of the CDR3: TGTGCCAGCAGTTCCCTCAATAGGATGGTAGAGACCCAGTACTTC.

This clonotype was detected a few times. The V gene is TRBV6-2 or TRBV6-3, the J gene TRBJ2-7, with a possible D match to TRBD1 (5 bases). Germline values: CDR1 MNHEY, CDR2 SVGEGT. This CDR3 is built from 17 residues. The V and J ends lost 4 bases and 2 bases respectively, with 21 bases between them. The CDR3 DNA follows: TGTGCCAGCAGTTCCAACAATTACAATCGCAGGGCCTACGAGCAGTACGTC. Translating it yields CASSSNNYNRRAYEQYV.

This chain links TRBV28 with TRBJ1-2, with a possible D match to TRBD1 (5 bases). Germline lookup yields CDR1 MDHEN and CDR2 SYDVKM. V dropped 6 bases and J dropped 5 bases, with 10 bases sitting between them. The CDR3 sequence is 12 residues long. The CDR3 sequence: CASSTQVYGYTF. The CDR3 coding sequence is TGTGCCAGCAGCACACAGGTTTATGGCTACACCTTC.

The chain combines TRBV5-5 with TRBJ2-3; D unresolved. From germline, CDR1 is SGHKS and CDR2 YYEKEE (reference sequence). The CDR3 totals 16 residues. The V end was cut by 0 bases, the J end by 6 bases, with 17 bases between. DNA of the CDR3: TGTGCCAGCAGCTTGGGGACCGGTCAACCTCGGGATACGCAGTATTTT. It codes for CASSLGTGQPRDTQYF.

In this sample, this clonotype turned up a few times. Here the CDR3 DNA reads TGTGCCAGCACCCGAGACAGGGGGCGCCCCTACGAGCAGTACTTC. Amino acids: CASTRDRGRPYEQYF. The V and J genes are TRBV7-2 and TRBJ2-7; 10 nucleotides line up with TRBD1. Germline V gene lookup returns CDR1 SGHTA and CDR2 FQGNSA. With V trimmed by 7 bases and J by 2 bases, 8 bases remained unmatched. The CDR3 is 15 amino acids.

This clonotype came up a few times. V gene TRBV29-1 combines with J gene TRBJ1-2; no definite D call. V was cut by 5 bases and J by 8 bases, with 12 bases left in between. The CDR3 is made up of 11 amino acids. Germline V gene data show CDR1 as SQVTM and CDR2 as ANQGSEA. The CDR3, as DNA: TGCAGCGTTCCCGTGACTTCGGGCTACACCTTC. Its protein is CSVPVTSGYTF. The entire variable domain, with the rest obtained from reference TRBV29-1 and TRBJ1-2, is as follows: SAVISQKPSRDICQRGTSLTIQCQVDSQVTMMFWYRQQPGQSLTLIATANQGSEATYESGFVIDKFPISRPNLTFSTLTVSNMSPEDSSIYLCSVPVTSGYTFGSGTRLTVV.

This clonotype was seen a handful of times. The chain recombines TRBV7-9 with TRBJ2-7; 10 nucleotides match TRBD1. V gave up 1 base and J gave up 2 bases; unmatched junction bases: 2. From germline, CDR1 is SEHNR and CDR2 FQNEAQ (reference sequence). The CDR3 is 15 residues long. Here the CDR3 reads CASSLGDRGAYEQYV. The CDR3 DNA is TGTGCCAGCAGCTTAGGGGACAGGGGTGCCTACGAGCAGTACGTC.

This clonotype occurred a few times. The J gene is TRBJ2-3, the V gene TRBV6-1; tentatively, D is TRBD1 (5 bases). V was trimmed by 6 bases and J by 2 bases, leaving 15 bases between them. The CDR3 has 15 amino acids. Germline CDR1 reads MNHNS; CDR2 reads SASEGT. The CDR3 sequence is CASSSTGIYTDTQYF. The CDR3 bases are TGTGCCAGCAGCTCTACAGGAATCTACACAGATACGCAGTATTTT.

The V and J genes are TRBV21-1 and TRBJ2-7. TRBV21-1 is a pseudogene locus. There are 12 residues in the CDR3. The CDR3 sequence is CASSKQPYEQYV. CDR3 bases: TGTGCCAGCAGCAAGCAGCCCTACGAGCAGTACGTC.

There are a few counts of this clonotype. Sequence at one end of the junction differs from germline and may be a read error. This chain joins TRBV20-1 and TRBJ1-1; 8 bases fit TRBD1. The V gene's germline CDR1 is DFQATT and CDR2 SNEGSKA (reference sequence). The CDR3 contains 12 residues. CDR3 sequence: CSTRGQGTEAFF. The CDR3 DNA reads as TGCAGTACTAGAGGACAGGGCACTGAAGCTTTCTTT.

For the CDR3, the DNA is TGCAGCGTTAAACCTAGCGGGGCCTACGAGCAGTACTTC. Translated: CSVKPSGAYEQYF. This sequence joins TRBV29-1 and TRBJ2-7; 9 bases match TRBD2. The CDR3 is made up of 13 amino acids. Germline V gene data show CDR1 as SQVTM and CDR2 as ANQGSEA. Losses at the gene ends were 5 bases for V and 2 bases for J; bases not matched to a gene: 4.

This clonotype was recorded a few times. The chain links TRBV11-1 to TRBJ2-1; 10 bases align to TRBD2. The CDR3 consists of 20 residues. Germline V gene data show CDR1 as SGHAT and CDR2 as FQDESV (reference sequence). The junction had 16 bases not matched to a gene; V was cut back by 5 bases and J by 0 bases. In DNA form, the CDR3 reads TGTGCCAGCAGCGGTACTAGCGGGACTCACCAAACCGTCTCCTACAATGAGCAGTTCTTC. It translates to CASSGTSGTHQTVSYNEQFF.